This T cell receptor (beta chain) was sequenced in a study of T-cell memory formation after mild COVID-19. Findings of the study overall: Detection of some responders pre-infection suggested pre-existing cross-reactive memory T cells participated.

TCRdb itself ran the 5' RACE reads through MiXCR, one entry per CDR3 protein. The sample shows roughly 100,000 distinct CDR3 sequences, around 11% of them seen only once. Germline values: CDR1 LGHNA, CDR2 YNFKEQ. The CDR3 is 16 residues long. Between the trimmed V and J ends, which lost 0 bases and 4 bases, there was a span of 15 bases. This clonotype was counted only a few times. Its antigen is not known. The chain couples TRBV4-2 to TRBJ1-1, with D unclear. The sequenced material came from PBMCs or a T cell subset sorted from them (not recorded which). The receptor was isolated from an adult woman who had mild COVID-19 (a few samples of this study predate the infection). Cell type and time point are not known. The CDR3 is CASSQDIGWESTEAFF. Written as DNA, the CDR3 is TGTGCCAGCAGCCAAGATATAGGGTGGGAAAGCACTGAAGCTTTCTTT.